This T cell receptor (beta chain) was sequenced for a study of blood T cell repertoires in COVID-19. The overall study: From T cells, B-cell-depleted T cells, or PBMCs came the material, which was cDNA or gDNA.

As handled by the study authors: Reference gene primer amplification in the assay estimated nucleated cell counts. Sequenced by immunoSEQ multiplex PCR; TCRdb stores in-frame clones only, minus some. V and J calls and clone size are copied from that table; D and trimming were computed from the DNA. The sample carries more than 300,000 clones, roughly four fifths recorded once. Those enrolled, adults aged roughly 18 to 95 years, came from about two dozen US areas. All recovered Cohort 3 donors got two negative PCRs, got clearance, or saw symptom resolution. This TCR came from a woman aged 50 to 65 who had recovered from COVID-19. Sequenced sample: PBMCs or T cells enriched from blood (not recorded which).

The CDR3, as DNA: TGTGCCAGCAGTCCCAGGACAGGGAGCTCTGGGGCCAACGTCCTGACTTTC. This codes for CASSPRTGSSGANVLTF. The chain has TRBV6-6 and TRBJ2-6; 8 positions agree with TRBD1. CDR3 length: 17 amino acids. Germline values: CDR1 MNHNY, CDR2 SVGAGI (reference sequence). V was pared by 5 bases and J by 0 bases, with 6 bases of the junction left unmatched.